The next 17 T cell receptor beta chains were all read from a single sample in a study of T cell changes during pregnancy in multiple sclerosis. Only in-frame clones appear in the TCRdb table, and some are missing; sequencing was by immunoSEQ multiplex PCR. Among roughly 100,000 clones listed, roughly nine tenths were seen once. The sample was peripheral blood, taken before pregnancy. These receptor sequences come from a female donor with multiple sclerosis, enrolled in a pregnancy study.

This clone was seen only once. This sequence joins TRBV7-3 and TRBJ2-5; tentative D call: TRBD2 (5 bases). V lost 3 bases and J lost 2, with 10 bases in between. The CDR3 covers 14 residues. Per the germline V gene, CDR1 is SGHTA and CDR2 is FQGTGA. The CDR3 DNA reads TGTGCCAGCAGCTTCGGCGGGTCACAAGAGACCCAGTACTTC. It specifies CASSFGGSQETQYF.

The chain couples TRBV29-1 to TRBJ1-2; 10 positions agree with TRBD1. This CDR3 contains 16 residues. Germline-derived CDR1 and CDR2 are SQVTM and ANQGSEA. The ends lost 3 bases at V and 2 bases at J; junction bases unmatched: 9. In nucleotides, the CDR3 is TGCAGCGTTGACGGTGGACAGGGGGTCTCAAACTATGGCTACACCTTC. Translation gives CSVDGGQGVSNYGYTF.

The rearrangement joins TRBV2 to TRBJ2-7; 8 bases are shared with TRBD1. V lost 7 bases and J lost 0; bases outside the gene matches: 5. This CDR3 is built from 14 residues. Germline V gene lookup returns CDR1 SNHLY and CDR2 FYNNEI. The CDR3 spells CASMRTGSSYEQYF. The DNA of the CDR3 is TGTGCCAGCATGAGGACAGGGAGCTCCTACGAGCAGTACTTC.

This chain uses TRBV15 with TRBJ1-5; tentatively, D is TRBD1 (5 bases). The germline V and J ends were trimmed by 0 bases and 0 bases, with 9 bases remaining between them. Germline CDR1 is LNHNV and CDR2 is YYDKDF (reference sequence). This CDR3 is 16 amino acids long. The CDR3: CATSRDGGNSNQPQHF. As DNA, the CDR3 is TGTGCCACCAGCAGAGACGGGGGAAATAGCAATCAGCCCCAGCATTTT. Using reference TRBV15 and TRBJ1-5 for the parts outside the CDR3, the full variable domain is DAMVIQNPRYQVTQFGKPVTLSCSQTLNHNVMYWYQQKSSQAPKLLFHYYDKDFNNEADTPDNFQSRRPNTSFCFLDIRSPGLGDTAMYLCATSRDGGNSNQPQHFGDGTRLSIL.

V usage is TRBV27 and J usage is TRBJ2-1; 9 nucleotides match TRBD2. The J segment lost 5 bases and the V segment lost 0 bases, leaving 5 bases of the junction unmatched. Looked up from germline, CDR1 is MNHEY and CDR2 is SMNVEV (reference sequence). The CDR3 loop spans 16 amino acids. CDR3 loop: CASSLSRLAENNEQFF. The CDR3 region has the DNA TGTGCCAGCAGTTTATCCCGACTAGCGGAAAACAATGAGCAGTTCTTC.

The V call is TRBV19, the J call TRBJ1-4, with D perhaps TRBD1 (5 bases). Germline CDR1 reads LNHDA; CDR2 reads SQIVND (reference sequence). The CDR3 length is 17 residues. Trimming took 6 bases from V and 0 from J, leaving 17 bases between them. This CDR3 is CASSEVRGTATNEKLFF. Here the CDR3 DNA reads TGTGCCAGTAGCGAAGTTAGAGGGACTGCAACTAATGAAAAACTGTTTTTT.

The table lists this clone with a count of one. This chain joins TRBV7-2 and TRBJ1-2, with TRBD1 as a possible D gene (6 bases). From germline, CDR1 is SGHTA and CDR2 FQGNSA. The CDR3 runs to 14 residues. V was pared by 5 bases and J by 6 bases, with 16 bases between. The CDR3 bases are TGTGCCAGCAGCCCCCCGGGCAGGGGTAATGGCTACACCTTC. Protein sequence: CASSPPGRGNGYTF.

The chain recombines TRBV5-1 with TRBJ2-2, with D possibly matching TRBD1 (6 bases). The CDR3 length is 15 residues. The germline V and J ends were trimmed by 4 bases and 0 bases, with 10 bases remaining between them. CDR1 SGHRS and CDR2 YFSETQ come from the germline V gene. Here the CDR3 DNA reads TGCGCCAGCAGCGCAGGACAGTCGAACACCGGGGAGCTGTTTTTT. Translated, it gives CASSAGQSNTGELFF.

The genes are TRBV5-5 and TRBJ1-2; D remains ambiguous. This CDR3 has 15 amino acids. The germline gives CDR1 SGHKS, CDR2 YYEKEE (reference sequence). Trimming shortened V by 4 bases and J by 4 bases, and 17 bases separated the two germline ends. In DNA form, the CDR3 reads TGTGCCAGCAGCGGAGAAGGAGCCACGCTCTATGGCTACACCTTC. Its translation is CASSGEGATLYGYTF.

The rearrangement uses TRBV10-3 and TRBJ2-1, with 9 nucleotides matching TRBD2. Germline V gives CDR1 ENHRY, CDR2 SYGVKD. Germline trimming cut 4 bases from V and 5 bases from J; bases unmatched to any gene: 9. The CDR3 consists of 16 residues. The CDR3 region is CAISAYRTSENNEQFF. The CDR3 coding sequence is TGTGCCATCAGTGCGTATCGGACTAGCGAGAACAATGAGCAGTTCTTC.

The chain joins TRBV6-5 to TRBJ2-3; 8 nucleotides agree with TRBD1. Losses at the gene ends were 6 bases for V and 4 bases for J; bases not matched to a gene: 6. This CDR3 is built from 14 residues. Germline assignment: CDR1 MNHEY and CDR2 SVGAGI. The CDR3 region has the DNA TGTGCCAGCAGCCTTCAGGGGGCATCAGATACGCAGTATTTT. Its protein is CASSLQGASDTQYF.

The chain couples TRBV23-1 to TRBJ1-2; TRBD1 matches at 8 bases. TRBV23-1 counts as an open reading frame of uncertain function. V trimming: 11 bases; J trimming: 0 bases; junction bases outside the gene matches: 5. The CDR3 length is 13 residues. The CDR3 DNA reads TGCGCCGGACAGGGACGGTCTAACTATGGCTACACCTTC. It specifies CAGQGRSNYGYTF.

The chain couples TRBV11-2 to TRBJ1-1; 9 bases agree with TRBD1. The CDR3 runs 13 residues. Germline V lookup: CDR1 SGHAT, CDR2 FQNNGV. The trim removed 4 bases at V and 7 bases at J, leaving 4 bases unmatched. The CDR3 loop is CASSWDRDFEAFF. The CDR3 DNA sequence: TGTGCCAGCAGCTGGGACAGGGACTTTGAAGCTTTCTTT.

The V and J genes are TRBV7-3 and TRBJ2-5, with a possible D match to TRBD2 (5 bases). Germline V gives CDR1 SGHTA, CDR2 FQGTGA. V was trimmed by 2 bases and J by 2 bases, leaving 21 bases between them. The CDR3 contains 18 residues. DNA of the CDR3: TGTGCCAGCAGCTTAGCGGGCGCGGGCGGGTCAGATCAAGAGACCCAGTACTTC. Its protein product is CASSLAGAGGSDQETQYF.

This clone was seen once. This chain connects TRBV5-1 to TRBJ2-5, with a tentative D call TRBD1 (6 bases). V was shortened by 5 bases and J by 2 bases, with 16 bases between the two germline ends. CDR1 SGHRS and CDR2 YFSETQ come from the germline V gene. The CDR3 consists of 15 residues. CDR3 nucleotides: TGCGCCAGCAGGGTAGCTCTCAGGGGTCAAGAGACCCAGTACTTC. This codes for CASRVALRGQETQYF.

The rearrangement links TRBV4-2 to TRBJ2-5, with a possible D match to TRBD2 (6 bases). The germline V and J ends were trimmed by 1 base and 0 bases, with 12 bases remaining between them. Germline-derived CDR1 and CDR2 are LGHNA and YNFKEQ. The CDR3 extends over 16 amino acids. DNA for the CDR3: TGTGCCAGCAGCCAAGCCTCCGCGGGGCACCAAGAGACCCAGTACTTC. Encoded protein: CASSQASAGHQETQYF.

The gene calls are TRBV6-5 and TRBJ1-2, with D tentatively TRBD1 (5 bases). The V end lost 6 bases, the J end lost 5 bases, and 13 bases lay between the germline ends. Germline loops: CDR1 MNHEY, CDR2 SVGAGI. CDR3 length: 13 amino acids. The CDR3 sequence: CASRVVGGYGYTF. DNA of the CDR3: TGTGCCAGCAGAGTGGTTGGGGGGTATGGCTACACCTTC.